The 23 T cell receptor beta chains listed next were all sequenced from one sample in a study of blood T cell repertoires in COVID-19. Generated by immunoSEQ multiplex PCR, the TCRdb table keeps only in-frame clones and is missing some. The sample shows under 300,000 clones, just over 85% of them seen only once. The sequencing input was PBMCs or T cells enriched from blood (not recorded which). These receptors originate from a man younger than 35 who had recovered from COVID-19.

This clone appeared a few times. CDR3 amino acids: CASSPGTGTYNEQFF. The CDR3 DNA sequence: TGCGCCAGCAGTCCCGGGACAGGGACCTACAATGAGCAGTTCTTC. V usage is TRBV10-1 and J usage is TRBJ2-1, with 9 bases identical to TRBD1. The junction had 4 bases not matched to a gene; V was cut back by 5 bases and J by 2 bases. The CDR3 is 15 residues long. CDR1 WNHNN and CDR2 SYGVQD come from the germline V gene (reference sequence).

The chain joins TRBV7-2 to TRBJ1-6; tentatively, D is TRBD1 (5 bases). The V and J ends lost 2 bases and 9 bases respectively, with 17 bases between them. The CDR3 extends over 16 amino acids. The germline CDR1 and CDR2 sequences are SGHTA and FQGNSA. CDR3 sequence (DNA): TGTGCCAGCAGCTTATTTCGTGCGACAGTAGGTTCACCCCTCCACTTT. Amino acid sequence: CASSLFRATVGSPLHF.

The CDR3 region is CASSLVTGHSNQPQHF. For the CDR3, the DNA is TGTGCCAGCAGCTTAGTGACAGGGCATAGCAATCAGCCCCAGCATTTT. V usage is TRBV11-2 and J usage is TRBJ1-5; 7 bases fit TRBD1. CDR3 length equals 16 residues. The J segment lost 0 bases and the V segment lost 1 base, leaving 3 bases of the junction unmatched. Germline values: CDR1 SGHAT, CDR2 FQNNGV.

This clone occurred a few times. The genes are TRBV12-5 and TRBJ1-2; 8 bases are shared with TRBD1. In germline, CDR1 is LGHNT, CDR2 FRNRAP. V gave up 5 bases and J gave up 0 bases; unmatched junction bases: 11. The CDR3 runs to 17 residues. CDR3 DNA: TGTGCTAGTGGTCGCGGGACAGGTGAACTCGCTAACTATGGCTACACCTTC. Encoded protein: CASGRGTGELANYGYTF. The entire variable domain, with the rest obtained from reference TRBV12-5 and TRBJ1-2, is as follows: DARVTQTPRHKVTEMGQEVTMRCQPILGHNTVFWYRQTMMQGLELLAYFRNRAPLDDSGMPKDRFSAEMPDATLATLKIQPSEPRDSAVYFCASGRGTGELANYGYTFGSGTRLTVV.

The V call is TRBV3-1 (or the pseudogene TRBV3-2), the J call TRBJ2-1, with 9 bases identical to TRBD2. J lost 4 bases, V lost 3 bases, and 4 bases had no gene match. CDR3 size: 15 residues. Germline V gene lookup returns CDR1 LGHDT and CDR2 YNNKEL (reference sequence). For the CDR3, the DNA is TGTGCCAGCAGCCATTCTAGCGGGGCGTACAATGAGCAGTTCTTC. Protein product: CASSHSSGAYNEQFF.

This CDR3 reads CASTSGDGTQYF. CDR3 nucleotide sequence: TGTGCCAGTACTAGCGGGGACGGTACGCAGTATTTT. The chain recombines TRBV2 with TRBJ2-3, with 10 positions matching TRBD2. This CDR3 comprises 12 residues. V lost 9 bases to trimming and J lost 8 bases; unmatched junction nucleotides: 5. CDR1 SNHLY and CDR2 FYNNEI come from the germline V gene.

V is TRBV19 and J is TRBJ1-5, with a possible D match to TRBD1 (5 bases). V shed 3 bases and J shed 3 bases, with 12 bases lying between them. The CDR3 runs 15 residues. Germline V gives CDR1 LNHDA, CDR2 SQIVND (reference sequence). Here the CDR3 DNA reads TGTGCCAGTAGTATGTCTGGGACTTCCAATCAGCCCCAGCATTTT. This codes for CASSMSGTSNQPQHF.

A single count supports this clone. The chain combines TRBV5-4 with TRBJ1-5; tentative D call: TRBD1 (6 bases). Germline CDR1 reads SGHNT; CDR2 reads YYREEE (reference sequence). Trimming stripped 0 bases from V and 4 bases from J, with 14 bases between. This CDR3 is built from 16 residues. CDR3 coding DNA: TGTGCCAGCAGCTTGGATGGGGGGGCATGGAATCAGCCCCAGCATTTT. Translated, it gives CASSLDGGAWNQPQHF.

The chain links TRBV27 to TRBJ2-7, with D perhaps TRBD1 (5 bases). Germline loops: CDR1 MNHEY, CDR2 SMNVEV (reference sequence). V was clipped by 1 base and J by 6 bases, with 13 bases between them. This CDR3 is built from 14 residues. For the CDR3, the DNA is TGTGCCAGCAGTTTATTGGGTCAGGGCGGCGAGCAGTACTTC. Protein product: CASSLLGQGGEQYF.

The CDR3 sequence is CASSLLGTGMSSYNEQFF. DNA for the CDR3: TGTGCCAGCAGTTTACTAGGGACAGGCATGAGCTCCTACAATGAGCAGTTCTTC. The chain employs TRBV27 and TRBJ2-1; 8 bases fit TRBD1. The germline V gene has CDR1 MNHEY and CDR2 SMNVEV (reference sequence). The CDR3 is 18 amino acids. Trimming took 2 bases from V and 0 from J; bases not matched to a gene: 9.

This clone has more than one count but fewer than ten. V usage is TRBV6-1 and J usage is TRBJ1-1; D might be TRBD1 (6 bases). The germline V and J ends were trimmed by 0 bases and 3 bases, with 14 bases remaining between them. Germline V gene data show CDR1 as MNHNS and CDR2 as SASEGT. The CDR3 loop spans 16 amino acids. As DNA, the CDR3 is TGTGCCAGCAGTGAAGCTATATGGGGGCACGACACTGAAGCTTTCTTT. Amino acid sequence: CASSEAIWGHDTEAFF.

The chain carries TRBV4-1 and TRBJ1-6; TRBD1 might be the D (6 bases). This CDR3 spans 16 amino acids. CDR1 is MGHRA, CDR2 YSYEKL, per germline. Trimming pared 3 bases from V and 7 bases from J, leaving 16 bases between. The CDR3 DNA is TGCGCCAGCAGCCAGGAGCCGGGACACCGAAATTCACCCCTCCACTTT. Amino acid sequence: CASSQEPGHRNSPLHF.

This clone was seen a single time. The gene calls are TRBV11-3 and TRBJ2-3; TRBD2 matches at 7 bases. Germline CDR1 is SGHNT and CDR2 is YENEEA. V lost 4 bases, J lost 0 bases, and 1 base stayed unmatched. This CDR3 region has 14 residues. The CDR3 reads CASSWEGSTDTQYF. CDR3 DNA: TGTGCCAGCAGCTGGGAGGGAAGCACAGATACGCAGTATTTT.

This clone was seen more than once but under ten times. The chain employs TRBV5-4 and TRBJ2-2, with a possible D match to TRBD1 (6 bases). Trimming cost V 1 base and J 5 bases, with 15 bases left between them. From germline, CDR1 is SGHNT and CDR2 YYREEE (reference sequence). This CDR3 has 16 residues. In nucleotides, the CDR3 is TGTGCCAGCAGCTTGCGGGCAGGGGCAGGGACCGGGGAGCTGTTTTTT. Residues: CASSLRAGAGTGELFF. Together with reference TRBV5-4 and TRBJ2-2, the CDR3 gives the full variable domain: ETGVTQSPTHLIKTRGQQVTLRCSSQSGHNTVSWYQQALGQGPQFIFQYYREEENGRGNFPPRFSGLQFPNYSSELNVNALELDDSALYLCASSLRAGAGTGELFFGEGSRLTVL.

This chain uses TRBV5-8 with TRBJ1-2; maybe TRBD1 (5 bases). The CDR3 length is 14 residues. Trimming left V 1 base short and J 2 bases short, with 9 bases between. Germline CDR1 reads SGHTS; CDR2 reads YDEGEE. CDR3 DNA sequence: TGTGCCAGCAGCTTGAAGGGGCAGAACTATGGCTACACCTTC. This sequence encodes CASSLKGQNYGYTF.

In DNA form, the CDR3 reads TGTGCCAGCAGCCCGGGACAGGAGACCCAGTACTTC. Translating gives CASSPGQETQYF. The rearrangement links TRBV2 to TRBJ2-5; 7 positions match TRBD1. Germline CDR1 SNHLY, CDR2 FYNNEI. J was trimmed by 5 bases and V by 6 bases; bases with no gene match: 3. There are 12 residues in the CDR3.

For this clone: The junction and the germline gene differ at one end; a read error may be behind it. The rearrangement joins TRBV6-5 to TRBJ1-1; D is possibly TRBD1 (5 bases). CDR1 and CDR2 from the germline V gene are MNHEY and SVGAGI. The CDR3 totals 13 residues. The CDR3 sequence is CAGRTGINTEAFF. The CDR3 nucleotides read TGTGCCGGCAGAACAGGTATTAACACTGAAGCTTTCTTT.

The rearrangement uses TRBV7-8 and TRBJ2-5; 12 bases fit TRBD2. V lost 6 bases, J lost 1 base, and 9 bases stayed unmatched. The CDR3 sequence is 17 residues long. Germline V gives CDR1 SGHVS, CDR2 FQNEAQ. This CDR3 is CASSFGLAGNIQETQYF. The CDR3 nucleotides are TGTGCCAGCAGTTTCGGACTAGCGGGAAACATCCAAGAGACCCAGTACTTC.

The CDR3 loop is CASSLTLSSGANVLTF. CDR3 in DNA: TGTGCCAGCAGCTTGACTTTGAGCTCTGGGGCCAACGTCCTGACTTTC. V and J are TRBV7-8 and TRBJ2-6; D unresolved. Germline-derived CDR1 and CDR2 are SGHVS and FQNEAQ. The CDR3 sequence is 16 residues long. V was trimmed by 3 bases and J by 0 bases, leaving 9 bases between them.

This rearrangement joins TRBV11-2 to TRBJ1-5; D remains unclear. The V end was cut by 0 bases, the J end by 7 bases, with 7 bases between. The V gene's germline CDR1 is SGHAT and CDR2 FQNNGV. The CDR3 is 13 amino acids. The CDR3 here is CASSLEVAQPQHF. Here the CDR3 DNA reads TGTGCCAGCAGCTTAGAAGTGGCCCAGCCCCAGCATTTT.

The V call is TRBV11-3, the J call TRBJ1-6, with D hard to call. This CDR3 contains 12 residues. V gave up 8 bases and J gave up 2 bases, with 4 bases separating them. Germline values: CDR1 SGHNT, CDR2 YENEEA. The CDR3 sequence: CASGPYNSPLHF. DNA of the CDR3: TGTGCCAGCGGCCCCTATAATTCACCCCTCCACTTT. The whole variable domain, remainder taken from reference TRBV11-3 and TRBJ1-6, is EAGVVQSPRYKIIEKKQPVAFWCNPISGHNTLYWYLQNLGQGPELLIRYENEEAVDDSQLPKDRFSAERLKGVDSTLKIQPAELGDSAVYLCASGPYNSPLHFGNGTRLTVT.

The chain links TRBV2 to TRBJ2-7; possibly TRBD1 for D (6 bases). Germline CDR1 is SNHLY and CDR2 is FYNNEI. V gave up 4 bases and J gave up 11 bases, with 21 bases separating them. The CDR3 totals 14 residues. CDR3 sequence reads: CASSAFRSGQKEYF. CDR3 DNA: TGTGCCAGCAGTGCCTTCCGAAGCGGACAGAAGGAGTACTTC.

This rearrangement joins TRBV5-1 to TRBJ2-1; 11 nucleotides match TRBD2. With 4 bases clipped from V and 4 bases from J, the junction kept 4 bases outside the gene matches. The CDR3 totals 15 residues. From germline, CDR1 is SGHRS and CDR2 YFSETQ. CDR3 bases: TGCGCCAGCAGCGCATTAGCGGGGGGGTACAATGAGCAGTTCTTC. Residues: CASSALAGGYNEQFF.